This T cell receptor beta chain was documented in a study of T cells in Graves' hyperthyroidism and ophthalmopathy. In its sample, this clonotype was seen many times. The antigen is unknown. With a duration under 2 months, the hyperthyroidism was newly diagnosed in patients aged 18 to 65. Criteria for exclusion of patients were uncontrolled infection, other autoimmune disease, pregnancy or lactation. Based on clinical symptoms, serum thyroxine and TRAb, thyroid ultrasound and orbital computed tomography, diagnoses were reached. Findings and caveats of the study: The model identified upcoming ophthalmopathy a median about 6.5 months ahead of onset.

Authors of the study amplified TCR beta CDR3 regions from RNA transcripts. During a first-round RT-PCR of the TCR CDR3, the HTBI primer set was used. One entry per CDR3 protein results from TCRdb running MiXCR on the multiplex PCR reads. The sample lists a few hundred thousand distinct CDR3 sequences; 35% to 55% were seen once. Germline loops: CDR1 MNHEY, CDR2 SVGAGI. V lost 6 bases and J lost 4; bases outside the gene matches: 10. The CDR3 has 15 residues. This chain links TRBV6-5 with TRBJ2-7; 9 bases match TRBD1. The sequencing sample was made of peripheral blood or thyroid tissue (not recorded which). This clonotype was sampled from a woman aged 18-29 years with Graves' hyperthyroidism. The CDR3 nucleotides are TGTGCCAGCAGGATGACGACAGGGGGAAGATACGAGCAGTACTTC. Translated: CASRMTTGGRYEQYF.